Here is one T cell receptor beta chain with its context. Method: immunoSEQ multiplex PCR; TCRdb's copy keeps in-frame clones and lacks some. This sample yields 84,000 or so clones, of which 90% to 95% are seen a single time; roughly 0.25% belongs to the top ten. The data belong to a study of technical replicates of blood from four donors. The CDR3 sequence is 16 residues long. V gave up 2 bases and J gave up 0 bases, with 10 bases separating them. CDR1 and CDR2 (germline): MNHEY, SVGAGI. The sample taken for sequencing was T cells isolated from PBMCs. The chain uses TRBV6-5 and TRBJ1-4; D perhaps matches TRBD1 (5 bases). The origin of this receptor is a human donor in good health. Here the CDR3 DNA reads TGTGCCAGCAGTTACGGCGGGGGGGCAACTAATGAAAAACTGTTTTTT. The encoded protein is CASSYGGGATNEKLFF.